Shown below are 23 T cell receptor beta chains from a single sample sequenced in a study of T cell responses to AZD1222 COVID-19 vaccine (dated by TCRdb to the early 2020s). What the time point label conveys for this sample: baseline before first vaccination. The sample's treatment or condition label, in plain terms: meningococcal conjugate vaccine given as trial control. The library was produced with the immunoSEQ multiplex PCR assay. The table was pulled from immuneACCESS by TCRdb, which kept in-frame rearrangements only. Such tables lose some clones; where checked, under half of the loss comes from unresolved V genes, and the rest has no known cause. In this sample the table shows about 110,000 clones, about 92% of which occur a single time. The ten biggest clones cover 3.1% of the sample. The sequenced sample was peripheral blood, obtained on day 0 of MenACWY control vaccination. All receptors come from an adult in good health.

This clone was observed a few times. The chain carries TRBV28 and TRBJ1-2; 7 nucleotides line up with TRBD1. With V trimmed by 5 bases and J by 1 base, 4 bases remained unmatched. Germline V gene data show CDR1 as MDHEN and CDR2 as SYDVKM. The CDR3 is 14 residues long. The CDR3 DNA is TGTGCCAGCAGTCCGACAGGGCGTAACTATGGCTACACCTTC. Its translation is CASSPTGRNYGYTF.

The V and J genes are TRBV6-5 and TRBJ2-1, with TRBD1 as a possible D gene (6 bases). V lost 3 bases to trimming and J lost 7 bases, with 16 bases between them. This CDR3 has 15 amino acids. The germline V gene encodes CDR1 MNHEY and CDR2 SVGAGI. CDR3 DNA: TGTGCCAGCAGTTATCCAGGGGTCCCAGGGAATGAGCAGTTCTTC. Translating gives CASSYPGVPGNEQFF.

This clone was counted a single time. The chain has TRBV5-1 and TRBJ1-4; no firm D call. From germline, CDR1 is SGHRS and CDR2 YFSETQ. Trimming left V 1 base short and J 8 bases short, with 6 bases between. The CDR3 has 12 residues. The CDR3 DNA reads TGCGCCAGCAGCTTGTCGTGGGAAAAACTGTTTTTT. This gives the protein CASSLSWEKLFF.

This chain uses TRBV13 with TRBJ2-7; possible D gene TRBD1, 6 bases. CDR1 and CDR2 from the germline V gene are PRHDT and FYEKMQ (reference sequence). The CDR3 runs 13 residues. Trimming pared 0 bases from V and 6 bases from J, leaving 9 bases between. This CDR3 is CASSLGRGREQYF. CDR3 DNA sequence: TGTGCCAGCAGCTTAGGCAGGGGTCGCGAGCAGTACTTC.

This clone came up once. The genes are TRBV7-2 and TRBJ1-1; D remains unclear. Germline V gene sequence: CDR1 SGHTA, CDR2 FQGNSA. CDR3 length: 14 amino acids. Trimming left V 5 bases short and J 1 base short, with 11 bases between. CDR3 loop: CASSRTSTNTEAFF. CDR3 coding DNA: TGTGCCAGCAGCCGGACGTCTACGAACACTGAAGCTTTCTTT.

The genes are TRBV19 and TRBJ1-5; the D is unclear. This CDR3 has 13 amino acids. Germline assignment: CDR1 LNHDA and CDR2 SQIVND (reference sequence). Trimming stripped 4 bases from V and 4 bases from J, with 8 bases between. CDR3 region: CASSKRPNQPQHF. CDR3 DNA sequence: TGTGCCAGTAGTAAACGTCCTAATCAGCCCCAGCATTTT.

The rearrangement uses TRBV6-5 and TRBJ1-2; TRBD1 matches 9 bases. Trimming cost V 6 bases and J 6 bases; bases outside gene matches: 8. The CDR3 totals 14 residues. Per the germline V gene, CDR1 is MNHEY and CDR2 is SVGAGI. The CDR3 reads CASRLTGGRDGYTF. The CDR3 region has the DNA TGTGCCAGCAGATTGACAGGGGGACGAGATGGCTACACCTTC.

This rearrangement joins TRBV4-1 to TRBJ2-5, with unresolved D. CDR3 size: 16 residues. Trimming cost V 5 bases and J 5 bases, with 21 bases left between them. CDR1 and CDR2 (germline): MGHRA, YSYEKL. CDR3 in amino acids: CASSTYDLHVSETQYF. The CDR3 DNA reads as TGCGCCAGCAGCACCTATGACTTACACGTCTCGGAGACCCAGTACTTC.

The CDR3 sequence: CAISESQDRVQETQYF. CDR3 coding DNA: TGTGCCATCAGTGAATCCCAGGACAGGGTCCAAGAGACCCAGTACTTC. The chain carries TRBV10-3 and TRBJ2-5, with 8 nucleotides matching TRBD1. The junction had 7 bases not matched to a gene; V was cut back by 3 bases and J by 1 base. The V gene's germline CDR1 is ENHRY and CDR2 SYGVKD. The CDR3 extends over 16 amino acids.

This chain connects TRBV18 to TRBJ2-7; D might be TRBD1 (5 bases). This CDR3 is built from 14 residues. V was cut by 1 base and J by 5 bases, with 12 bases left in between. Germline CDR1 KGHSH, CDR2 LQKENI. The CDR3 region is CASSPRQQGDEQYF. In nucleotides, the CDR3 is TGTGCCAGCTCACCACGTCAGCAAGGGGACGAGCAGTACTTC.

This chain joins TRBV7-9 and TRBJ1-1; the D is unclear. The V and J ends lost 1 base and 7 bases respectively, with 4 bases between them. From germline, CDR1 is SEHNR and CDR2 FQNEAQ (reference sequence). This CDR3 is 11 amino acids long. CDR3 sequence: CASSLGSEAFF. DNA of the CDR3: TGTGCCAGCAGCTTAGGCAGTGAAGCTTTCTTT.

The rearrangement uses TRBV5-1 and TRBJ2-2; D is unclear. V lost 4 bases and J lost 6, with 7 bases in between. Germline CDR1 is SGHRS and CDR2 is YFSETQ. This CDR3 spans 12 amino acids. The CDR3 loop reads CASSGVSGELFF. In DNA, the CDR3 is TGCGCCAGCAGCGGTGTATCCGGGGAGCTGTTTTTT.

V and J are TRBV5-4 and TRBJ2-7; 10 nucleotides match TRBD2. The CDR3 has 15 amino acids. The germline gives CDR1 SGHNT, CDR2 YYREEE (reference sequence). The J segment lost 3 bases and the V segment lost 4 bases, leaving 7 bases of the junction unmatched. The CDR3 DNA reads as TGTGCCAGCAGCCCTGGGACTAGCGCTATCTACGAGCAGTACTTC. Its protein product is CASSPGTSAIYEQYF.

The gene calls are TRBV5-1 and TRBJ1-1; tentative D call: TRBD1 (5 bases). Germline V gives CDR1 SGHRS, CDR2 YFSETQ. The CDR3 runs to 16 residues. V was trimmed by 4 bases and J by 4 bases, leaving 20 bases between them. The CDR3 nucleotides are TGCGCCAGCAGCCCTAGTCGGGACCCCCCACCCACTGAAGCTTTCTTT. Translation: CASSPSRDPPPTEAFF.

The gene calls are TRBV15 and TRBJ1-4, with no clear D. V was clipped by 5 bases and J by 8 bases, with 15 bases between them. The CDR3 has 14 amino acids. Germline V gene data show CDR1 as LNHNV and CDR2 as YYDKDF (reference sequence). CDR3 region: CATSGRSGDEKLFF. CDR3 sequence (DNA): TGTGCCACCAGCGGCCGTTCCGGAGACGAAAAACTGTTTTTT.

This chain links TRBV6-5 with TRBJ1-2; 9 bases are a match to TRBD1. After removal of 0 bases from V and 4 bases from J, the junction contained 3 bases not matched to a gene. Germline values: CDR1 MNHEY, CDR2 SVGAGI. The CDR3 covers 15 residues. The DNA for the CDR3 is TGTGCCAGCAGTTACTCCGGGACAGGGACCTATGGCTACACCTTC. Amino acids: CASSYSGTGTYGYTF.

V usage is TRBV5-4 and J usage is TRBJ1-2, with TRBD1 matching over 10 bases. CDR1 and CDR2 from the germline V gene are SGHNT and YYREEE (reference sequence). The V segment lost 2 bases and the J segment 3 bases; nucleotides outside the gene matches: 4. The CDR3 is made up of 15 amino acids. The CDR3 DNA sequence: TGTGCCAGCAGCTTACCGGACAGGGGGTACTATGGCTACACCTTC. Translation gives CASSLPDRGYYGYTF. Complete variable domain (other parts from reference TRBV5-4 and TRBJ1-2): ETGVTQSPTHLIKTRGQQVTLRCSSQSGHNTVSWYQQALGQGPQFIFQYYREEENGRGNFPPRFSGLQFPNYSSELNVNALELDDSALYLCASSLPDRGYYGYTFGSGTRLTVV.

The genes are TRBV5-1 and TRBJ1-1; no definite D call. CDR3 size: 14 residues. Germline values: CDR1 SGHRS, CDR2 YFSETQ. With 2 bases removed from V and 5 bases from J, the gap between germline ends came to 13 bases. The CDR3 here is CASSFNARRTEAFF. CDR3 coding DNA: TGCGCCAGCAGCTTCAACGCCAGAAGGACTGAAGCTTTCTTT. Drawing the rest from reference TRBV5-1 and TRBJ1-1, the complete variable domain is KAGVTQTPRYLIKTRGQQVTLSCSPISGHRSVSWYQQTPGQGLQFLFEYFSETQRNKGNFPGRFSGRQFSNSRSEMNVSTLELGDSALYLCASSFNARRTEAFFGQGTRLTVV.

In its sample, this clone was seen a few times. This sequence joins TRBV7-9 and TRBJ1-3, with 12 bases aligning to TRBD1. Germline V gives CDR1 SEHNR, CDR2 FQNEAQ (reference sequence). Trimming cost V 5 bases and J 0 bases; bases outside gene matches: 11. CDR3 length: 19 amino acids. DNA of the CDR3: TGTGCCAGCAGCCCCGGGACAGGGGGCGTTTTCTCCTCTGGAAACACCATATATTTT. It encodes CASSPGTGGVFSSGNTIYF.

The chain recombines TRBV19 with TRBJ1-1; 10 positions agree with TRBD1. The length of the CDR3 is 15 residues. Trimming cost V 4 bases and J 3 bases; bases outside gene matches: 5. Germline CDR1 is LNHDA and CDR2 is SQIVND (reference sequence). The DNA of the CDR3 is TGTGCCAGTAGTACGACAGGGGGCGGGGACACTGAAGCTTTCTTT. Its protein product is CASSTTGGGDTEAFF.

The chain joins TRBV27 to TRBJ2-3; 7 bases align to TRBD2. V dropped 6 bases and J dropped 1; count of bases not matched to a gene: 10. The CDR3 is 16 amino acids. Per germline, CDR1 MNHEY and CDR2 SMNVEV (reference sequence). In nucleotides, the CDR3 is TGTGCCAGCAGCCAAAAAGCGGGATCCGGCACAGATACGCAGTATTTT. Translation: CASSQKAGSGTDTQYF.

This chain uses TRBV7-2 with TRBJ2-2; tentatively, D is TRBD1 (5 bases). This CDR3 spans 15 amino acids. Per germline, CDR1 SGHTA and CDR2 FQGNSA. V was cut by 5 bases and J by 1 base, with 11 bases left in between. CDR3 in DNA: TGTGCCAGCAGCACTCAGGGATGGAACACCGGGGAGCTGTTTTTT. Its protein product is CASSTQGWNTGELFF.

The J gene is TRBJ2-3, the V gene TRBV6-2 or TRBV6-3; 8 bases agree with TRBD1. V was clipped by 5 bases and J by 5 bases; unmatched bases: 6. This CDR3 is 14 amino acids long. CDR1 MNHEY and CDR2 SVGEGT come from the germline V gene. The DNA of the CDR3 is TGTGCCAGCAGTGGACAGGGCAATCAAGATACGCAGTATTTT. Its protein product is CASSGQGNQDTQYF.